A selection of T cell receptor beta chains follows, all from one sample in a study of shared clonotypes between healthy human individuals. Generated by immunoSEQ multiplex PCR, the TCRdb table keeps only in-frame clones and is missing some. Among under 750,000 clones listed, 72% were seen once. The sample consisted of memory CD4+ T cells sorted from blood. The receptors stem from a woman in her 30s in good health. CDR3s include the opening cysteine and the closing phenylalanine or tryptophan. A D gene is named only where the DNA matches it firmly. Clone size is given for some rows only: seen once, a few or many times, or a class if the clone is expanded.

D gene: NA
V gene: TRBV5-1
J gene: TRBJ2-6
clone size: NA
CDR3 protein: CASMTVPSGANVLTF
CDR3 DNA: TGCGCCAGCATGACAGTCCCCTCTGGGGCCAACGTCCTGACTTTC

D gene: NA
V gene: TRBV5-4
J gene: TRBJ2-2
clone size: NA
CDR3 protein: CASSPGGRNTGELFF
CDR3 DNA: TGTGCCAGCAGCCCGGGCGGCAGAAACACCGGGGAGCTGTTTTTT

D gene: NA
V gene: TRBV18
J gene: TRBJ2-7
clone size: few
CDR3 protein: CASSPDYLQTYEQYF
CDR3 DNA: TGTGCCAGCTCACCAGACTATCTACAGACCTACGAGCAGTACTTC

D gene: TRBD2
V gene: TRBV7-9
J gene: TRBJ2-7
clone size: few
CDR3 protein: CASSSQLAGVQYF
CDR3 DNA: TGTGCCAGCAGCTCTCAACTAGCGGGAGTGCAGTACTTC

D gene: NA
V gene: TRBV19
J gene: TRBJ1-5
clone size: many
CDR3 protein: CASSIQTGPQHF
CDR3 DNA: TGTGCCAGTAGTATACAGACCGGACCCCAGCATTTT

D gene: NA
V gene: TRBV15
J gene: TRBJ1-3
clone size: few
CDR3 protein: CATRFVGGNTIYF
CDR3 DNA: TGTGCCACCAGGTTTGTCGGAGGAAACACCATATATTTT

D gene: TRBD2
V gene: TRBV27
J gene: TRBJ2-3
clone size: NA
CDR3 protein: CASSYYPGLAGDTDTQYF
CDR3 DNA: TGTGCCAGCAGCTACTATCCGGGACTAGCGGGTGACACAGATACGCAGTATTTT

D gene: TRBD2
V gene: TRBV5-1
J gene: TRBJ2-3
clone size: NA
CDR3 protein: CASGLAGGQTDTQYF
CDR3 DNA: TGCGCCAGCGGCCTAGCGGGAGGGCAGACAGATACGCAGTATTTT

D gene: TRBD2
V gene: TRBV10-3
J gene: TRBJ2-1
clone size: NA
CDR3 protein: CAISDVGGTDVANEQFF
CDR3 DNA: TGTGCCATCAGTGACGTGGGGGGGACTGACGTAGCCAATGAGCAGTTCTTC

D gene: NA
V gene: TRBV11-3
J gene: TRBJ2-1
clone size: NA
CDR3 protein: CASSPGQSYNEQFF
CDR3 DNA: TGTGCCAGCAGCCCGGGACAAAGCTACAATGAGCAGTTCTTC

D gene: NA
V gene: TRBV18
J gene: TRBJ2-5
clone size: NA
CDR3 protein: CASSPPQQQETQYF
CDR3 DNA: TGTGCCAGCTCACCACCCCAACAGCAAGAGACCCAGTACTTC

D gene: TRBD2
V gene: TRBV4-2
J gene: TRBJ2-7
clone size: NA
CDR3 protein: CASSQDKASGRVYEQYF
CDR3 DNA: TGTGCCAGCAGCCAAGATAAGGCTAGCGGGAGGGTTTACGAGCAGTACTTC

D gene: NA
V gene: TRBV27
J gene: TRBJ2-6
clone size: NA
CDR3 protein: CASRGFSGANVLTF
CDR3 DNA: TGTGCCAGCAGGGGTTTCTCTGGGGCCAACGTCCTGACTTTC

D gene: TRBD1
V gene: TRBV10-3
J gene: TRBJ1-5
clone size: NA
CDR3 protein: CAIPGTGGGNQPQHF
CDR3 DNA: TGTGCCATCCCCGGGACAGGGGGGGGCAATCAGCCCCAGCATTTT

D gene: NA
V gene: TRBV10-3
J gene: TRBJ1-1
clone size: NA
CDR3 protein: CAISQGATEAFF
CDR3 DNA: TGTGCCATCAGCCAGGGCGCGACTGAAGCTTTCTTT

D gene: TRBD2
V gene: TRBV7-9
J gene: TRBJ2-7
clone size: few
CDR3 protein: CASSGTSGTYEQYF
CDR3 DNA: TGTGCCAGCAGTGGCACTAGCGGTACCTACGAGCAGTACTTC

D gene: NA
V gene: TRBV29-1
J gene: TRBJ2-3
clone size: many
CDR3 protein: CSVLGTGDTQYF
CDR3 DNA: TGCAGCGTCTTGGGGACTGGCGATACGCAGTATTTT

D gene: TRBD2
V gene: TRBV7-8
J gene: TRBJ2-7
clone size: NA
CDR3 protein: CASSPKVRLAGISYEQYF
CDR3 DNA: TGTGCCAGCAGCCCTAAAGTACGACTAGCGGGAATCTCCTACGAGCAGTACTTC

D gene: NA
V gene: TRBV7-9
J gene: TRBJ2-5
clone size: NA
CDR3 protein: CASSLGRETQYF
CDR3 DNA: TGTGCCAGCAGCTTAGGACGGGAGACCCAGTACTTC

D gene: NA
V gene: TRBV4-1
J gene: TRBJ1-4
clone size: NA
CDR3 protein: CASSQVGVRGEKLFF
CDR3 DNA: TGCGCCAGCAGCCAAGTGGGAGTCAGAGGTGAAAAACTGTTTTTT

D gene: NA
V gene: TRBV18
J gene: TRBJ1-1
clone size: NA
CDR3 protein: CASSPQTTGHSGGNTEAFF
CDR3 DNA: TGTGCCAGCTCACCCCAAACGACGGGACATTCAGGAGGGAACACTGAAGCTTTCTTT

D gene: TRBD2
V gene: TRBV25-1
J gene: TRBJ2-5
clone size: once
CDR3 protein: CASSAAGGPGETQYF
CDR3 DNA: TGTGCCAGCAGTGCAGCGGGAGGGCCCGGGGAGACCCAGTACTTC

D gene: NA
V gene: TRBV19
J gene: TRBJ1-5
clone size: few
CDR3 protein: CASSIHGDQPQHF
CDR3 DNA: TGTGCCAGTAGTATTCATGGAGATCAGCCCCAGCATTTT

D gene: NA
V gene: TRBV2
J gene: TRBJ2-5
clone size: NA
CDR3 protein: CASSEAKQLETQYF
CDR3 DNA: TGTGCCAGCAGTGAAGCCAAACAATTGGAGACCCAGTACTTC

D gene: TRBD2
V gene: TRBV30
J gene: TRBJ2-1
clone size: NA
CDR3 protein: CAWSVPSGYYNEQFF
CDR3 DNA: TGTGCCTGGAGTGTACCTAGCGGGTACTACAATGAGCAGTTCTTC

D gene: NA
V gene: TRBV6-6
J gene: TRBJ2-5
clone size: NA
CDR3 protein: CASSQRRSETQYF
CDR3 DNA: TGTGCCAGCAGCCAGCGGAGATCGGAGACCCAGTACTTC

D gene: NA
V gene: TRBV7-9
J gene: TRBJ1-1
clone size: once
CDR3 protein: CASSFGESTEAFF
CDR3 DNA: TGTGCCAGCAGCTTCGGGGAGTCCACTGAAGCTTTCTTT

D gene: TRBD2
V gene: TRBV9
J gene: TRBJ2-3
clone size: NA
CDR3 protein: CASSVGTSGSVSDTQYF
CDR3 DNA: TGTGCCAGCAGCGTTGGGACTAGCGGGAGTGTGTCAGATACGCAGTATTTT

D gene: TRBD1
V gene: TRBV28
J gene: TRBJ2-4
clone size: NA
CDR3 protein: CASSLGYRGRNIQYF
CDR3 DNA: TGTGCCAGCAGTTTGGGATACAGGGGGCGCAACATTCAGTACTTC

D gene: NA
V gene: TRBV7-6
J gene: TRBJ2-1
clone size: NA
CDR3 protein: CASSRTLGSNEQFF
CDR3 DNA: TGTGCCAGCAGCCGAACCCTAGGTAGCAATGAGCAGTTCTTC